Following are 10 T cell receptor beta chains from one sample sequenced in a study of T cell responses to AZD1222 COVID-19 vaccine. Sequencing used immunoSEQ multiplex PCR; TCRdb keeps in-frame clones, though not all of them. The sample carries about 84,000 clones, about 90% recorded once. The sequences come from peripheral blood, collected 28 days after the second AZD1222 dose. Source of these receptors: an adult who received the AZD1222 COVID-19 vaccine.

Details on this clone: The sample holds other DNA sequences that translate to the same CDR3. The J gene is TRBJ2-5, the V gene TRBV3-1 (or the pseudogene TRBV3-2); D not certain. This CDR3 is built from 11 residues. Trimming cost V 3 bases and J 5 bases, with 4 bases left between them. Germline V gene lookup returns CDR1 LGHDT and CDR2 YNNKEL (reference sequence). Written as DNA, the CDR3 is TGTGCCAGCAGCCAGTCCGAGACCCAGTACTTC. Its translation is CASSQSETQYF.

The chain recombines TRBV21-1 with TRBJ1-6. TRBV21-1 is recorded as a pseudogene. This CDR3 region has 19 residues. The CDR3 DNA reads TGTGCCAGCAGCAAAGTGGATCGTTTCGGGCAGACCAATAATTCACCCCTCCACTTT. Translating it yields CASSKVDRFGQTNNSPLHF.

This clone came up a few times. This chain joins TRBV30 and TRBJ2-2; D is unresolved. From germline, CDR1 is GTSNPN and CDR2 SVGIG (reference sequence). This CDR3 spans 12 amino acids. V was shortened by 3 bases and J by 6 bases, with 8 bases between the two germline ends. The CDR3 protein is CAWRTPPGELFF. The CDR3 region has the DNA TGTGCCTGGAGAACCCCTCCCGGGGAGCTGTTTTTT.

This clone was observed a few times. The chain is built from TRBV30 and TRBJ2-2, with D uncertain. The ends were cut back, 3 bases at V and 3 bases at J, with 5 bases in the middle. The germline CDR1 and CDR2 sequences are GTSNPN and SVGIG (reference sequence). The CDR3 is 12 residues long. The CDR3 loop reads CAWSRDTGELFF. In nucleotides, the CDR3 is TGTGCCTGGAGCAGAGACACCGGGGAGCTGTTTTTT.

V usage is TRBV10-2 and J usage is TRBJ1-6; 7 nucleotides line up with TRBD1. This CDR3 has 15 amino acids. With 8 bases clipped from V and 10 bases from J, the junction kept 14 bases outside the gene matches. Germline CDR1 is WSHSY and CDR2 is SAAADI. In DNA, the CDR3 is TGCGCCAGCCGGGGCGGTTGGACAGGCGGCTCACCCCTCCACTTT. Protein sequence: CASRGGWTGGSPLHF.

The V and J genes are TRBV28 and TRBJ1-4; tentatively, D is TRBD1 (6 bases). V was trimmed by 7 bases and J by 2 bases, leaving 14 bases between them. Germline values: CDR1 MDHEN, CDR2 SYDVKM. CDR3 length: 15 amino acids. CDR3 nucleotide sequence: TGTGCCAGCATTTGGGCGGGGGCGACTAATGAAAAACTGTTTTTT. It specifies CASIWAGATNEKLFF.

The chain combines TRBV11-2 with TRBJ1-6, with unresolved D. Trimming removed 3 bases at V and 8 bases at J, with 11 bases between. Germline V gene data show CDR1 as SGHAT and CDR2 as FQNNGV. This CDR3 is built from 14 residues. This CDR3 is CASSFSPLDSPLHF. The CDR3 DNA sequence: TGTGCCAGCAGCTTTAGTCCCCTTGATTCACCCCTCCACTTT.

The chain uses TRBV2 and TRBJ2-7; 11 bases align to TRBD2. There are 15 residues in the CDR3. In germline, CDR1 is SNHLY, CDR2 FYNNEI. Unmatched junction bases numbered 6, after V lost 6 bases and J lost 2 bases. The CDR3, as DNA: TGTGCCAGCAGCTACGGACTAGCGGGTGCCTACGAGCAGTACTTC. It specifies CASSYGLAGAYEQYF.

The chain combines TRBV29-1 with TRBJ2-5; a possible D gene is TRBD2 (6 bases). CDR1 and CDR2 (germline): SQVTM, ANQGSEA. The CDR3 has 16 amino acids. Deletions cut 3 bases from V and 0 bases from J, with 17 bases between. CDR3 sequence: CSVEGRGPDYQETQYF. The CDR3 bases are TGCAGCGTTGAGGGGCGGGGTCCCGACTACCAAGAGACCCAGTACTTC.

The chain recombines TRBV7-2 with TRBJ1-4; tentatively, D is TRBD1 (5 bases). Germline CDR1 and CDR2: SGHTA and FQGNSA. The CDR3 totals 16 residues. V gave up 4 bases and J gave up 5 bases, with 17 bases separating them. The CDR3: CASSSAAGTGNEKLFF. CDR3 in DNA: TGTGCCAGCAGCTCCGCTGCAGGGACGGGCAATGAAAAACTGTTTTTT.